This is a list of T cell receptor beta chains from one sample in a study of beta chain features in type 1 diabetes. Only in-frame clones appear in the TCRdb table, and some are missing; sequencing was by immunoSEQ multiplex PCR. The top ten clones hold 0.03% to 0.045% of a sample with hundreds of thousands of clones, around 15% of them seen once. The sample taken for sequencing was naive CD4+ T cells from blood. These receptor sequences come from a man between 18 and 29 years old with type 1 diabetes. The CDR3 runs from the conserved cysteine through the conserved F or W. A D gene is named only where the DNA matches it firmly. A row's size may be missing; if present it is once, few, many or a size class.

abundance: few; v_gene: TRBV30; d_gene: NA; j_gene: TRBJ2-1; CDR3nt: TGTGCCTGCCCTTTCCCTGCGGGAAGCAATGAGCAGTTCTTC; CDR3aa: CACPFPAGSNEQFF
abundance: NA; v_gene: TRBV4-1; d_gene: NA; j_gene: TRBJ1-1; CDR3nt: TGCGCCAGCAGCCAAGTGGGGACGGGAGGGCAGGCTTTCTTT; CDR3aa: CASSQVGTGGQAFF
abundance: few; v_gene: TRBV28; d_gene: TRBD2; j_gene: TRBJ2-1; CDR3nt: TGTGCCAGCAGTTCAGGGGGACTAGCGGGAGGCCGGAATGAGCAGTTCTTC; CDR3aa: CASSSGGLAGGRNEQFF
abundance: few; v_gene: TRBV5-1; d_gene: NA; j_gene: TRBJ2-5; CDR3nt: TGCGCCAGCAGCTTGGACGGGACGGTAGAGACCCAGTACTTC; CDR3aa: CASSLDGTVETQYF
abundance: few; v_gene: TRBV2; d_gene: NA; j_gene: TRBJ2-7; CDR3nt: TGTGCCAGCAGTTATAACGAGCAGTACTTC; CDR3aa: CASSYNEQYF
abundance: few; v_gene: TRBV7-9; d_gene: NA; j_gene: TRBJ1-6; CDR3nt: TGTGCCAGCAGCTTCGGAGGTTCACCCCTCCACTTT; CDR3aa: CASSFGGSPLHF
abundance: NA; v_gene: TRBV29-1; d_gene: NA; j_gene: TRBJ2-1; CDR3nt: TGCAGCGTTGATAGTGGTGGGGGATTAGGGCAGTTCTTC; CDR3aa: CSVDSGGGLGQFF
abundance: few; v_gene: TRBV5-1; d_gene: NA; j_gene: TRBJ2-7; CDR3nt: TGCGCCAGCAGCGCGGTCAACAGGGACTCCTACGAGCAGTACTTC; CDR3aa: CASSAVNRDSYEQYF
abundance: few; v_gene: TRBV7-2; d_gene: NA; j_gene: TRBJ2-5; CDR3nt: TGTGCCAGCAGCTTAGCCGGGGTGTACCAAGAGACCCAGTACTTC; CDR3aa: CASSLAGVYQETQYF
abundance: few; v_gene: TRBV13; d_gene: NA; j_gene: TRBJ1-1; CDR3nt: TGTGCCAGCAAAATGAGGCTAATGAACACTGAAGCTTTCTTT; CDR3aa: CASKMRLMNTEAFF
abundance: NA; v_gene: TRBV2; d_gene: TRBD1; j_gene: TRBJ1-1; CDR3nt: TGTGCCAGCAGTGGACGGACAGGGAGGACTGAAGCTTTCTTT; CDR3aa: CASSGRTGRTEAFF
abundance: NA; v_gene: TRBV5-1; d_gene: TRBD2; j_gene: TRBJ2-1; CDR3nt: TGCGCCAGCGGACGGACTAGCGGGGTTTACAATGAGCAGTTCTTC; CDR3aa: CASGRTSGVYNEQFF
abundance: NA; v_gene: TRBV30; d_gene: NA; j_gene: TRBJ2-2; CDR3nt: TGTGCCTGGAACCAGGGTAGATACACCGGGGAGCTGTTTTTT; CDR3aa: CAWNQGRYTGELFF
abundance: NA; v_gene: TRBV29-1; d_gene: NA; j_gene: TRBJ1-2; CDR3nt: TGCAGCGCCGGGCGGGGAGACTATGGCTACACCTTC; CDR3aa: CSAGRGDYGYTF
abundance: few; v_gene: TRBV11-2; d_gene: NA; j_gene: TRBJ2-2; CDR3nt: TGTGCCAGCAGCCGCCAGTCCGTAACCAACGGGGAGCTGTTTTTT; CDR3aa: CASSRQSVTNGELFF
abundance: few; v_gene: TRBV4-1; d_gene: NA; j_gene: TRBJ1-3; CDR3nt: TGCGCCAGCAGCCAAGAGGGTTCTGGGGCCCGGAACACCATATATTTT; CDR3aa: CASSQEGSGARNTIYF
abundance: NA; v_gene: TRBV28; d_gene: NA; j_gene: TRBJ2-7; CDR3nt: TGTGCCAGCAGTTTGCCCGGGATTACCGGCTACGAGCAGTACTTC; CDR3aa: CASSLPGITGYEQYF
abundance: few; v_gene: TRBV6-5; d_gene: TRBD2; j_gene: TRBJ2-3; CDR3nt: TGTGCCAGCAGTTACACGATTACTAGCGGAGATACGCAGTATTTT; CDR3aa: CASSYTITSGDTQYF
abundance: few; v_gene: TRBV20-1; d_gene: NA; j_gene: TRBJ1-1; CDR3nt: TGCAGTGCCAGCCGGAACACTGAAGCTTTCTTT; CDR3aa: CSASRNTEAFF
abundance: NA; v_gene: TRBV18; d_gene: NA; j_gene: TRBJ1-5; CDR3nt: TGTGCCAGCTCACCAGGCCAGGGCAATCAGCCCCAGCATTTT; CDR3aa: CASSPGQGNQPQHF
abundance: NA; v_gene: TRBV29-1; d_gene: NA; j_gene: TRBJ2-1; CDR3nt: TGCAGCGTCCTCTGGCCCTCTGACAATGAGCAGTTCTTC; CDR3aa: CSVLWPSDNEQFF
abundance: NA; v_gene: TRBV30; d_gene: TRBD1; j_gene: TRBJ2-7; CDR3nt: TGTGCCTGGAGTGTTTCCGGGACAGGATCCTACGAGCAGTACTTC; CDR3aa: CAWSVSGTGSYEQYF
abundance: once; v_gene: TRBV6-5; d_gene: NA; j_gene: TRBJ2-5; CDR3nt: TGTGCCAGCAGTTACCTAAAGTGGGAGACCCAGTACTTC; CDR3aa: CASSYLKWETQYF
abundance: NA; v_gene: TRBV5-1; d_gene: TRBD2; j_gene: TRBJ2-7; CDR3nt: TGCGCCAGCAGTTCGCAAGCGGGAGGGTTGAACGAGCAGTACTTC; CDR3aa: CASSSQAGGLNEQYF
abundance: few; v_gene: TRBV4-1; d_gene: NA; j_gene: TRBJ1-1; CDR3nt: TGCGCCAGCAGCCAAACAGGGTTGAACACTGAAGCTTTCTTT; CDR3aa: CASSQTGLNTEAFF
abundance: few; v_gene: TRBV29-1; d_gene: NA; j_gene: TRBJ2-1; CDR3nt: TGCAGCGTTTCGAACAATGAGCAGTTCTTC; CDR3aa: CSVSNNEQFF
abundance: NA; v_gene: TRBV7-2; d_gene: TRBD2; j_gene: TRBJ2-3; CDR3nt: TGTGCCAGCAGACCCGCGGGACTAGCGGGGGGCACAGATACGCAGTATTTT; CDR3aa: CASRPAGLAGGTDTQYF
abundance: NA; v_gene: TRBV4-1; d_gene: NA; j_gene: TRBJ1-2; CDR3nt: TGCGCCAGCAGCCAAGATTACAGGGCTAACTATGGCTACACCTTC; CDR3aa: CASSQDYRANYGYTF
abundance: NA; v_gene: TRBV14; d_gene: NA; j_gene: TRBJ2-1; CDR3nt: TGTGCCAGCAGCCGCCGACAAGACTACAATGAGCAGTTCTTC; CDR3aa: CASSRRQDYNEQFF
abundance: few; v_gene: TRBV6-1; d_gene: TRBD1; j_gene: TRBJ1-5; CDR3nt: TGTGCCAGCTCTCAGGACAGGGCTAGCAATCAGCCCCAGCATTTT; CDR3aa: CASSQDRASNQPQHF
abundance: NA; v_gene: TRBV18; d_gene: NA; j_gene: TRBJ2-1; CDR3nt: TGTGCCAGCTCACCAAGAGAGACATTCATGGTCAATGAGCAGTTCTTC; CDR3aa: CASSPRETFMVNEQFF
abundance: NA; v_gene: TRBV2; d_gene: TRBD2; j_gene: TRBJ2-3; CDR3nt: TGTGCCAGCAGGCGGACTAGCGTGGCCTCCAATACGCAGTATTTT; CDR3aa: CASRRTSVASNTQYF
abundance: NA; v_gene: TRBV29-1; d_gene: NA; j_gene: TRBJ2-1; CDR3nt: TGCAGCGTTGAAGCCCCCTCGGGGGCTTCGGGACACTACAATGAGCAGTTCTTC; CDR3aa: CSVEAPSGASGHYNEQFF
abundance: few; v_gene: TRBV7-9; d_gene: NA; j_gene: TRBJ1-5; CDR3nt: TGTGCCAGCAGCTTAATGGGTCGCGAGCCCCAGCATTTT; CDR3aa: CASSLMGREPQHF
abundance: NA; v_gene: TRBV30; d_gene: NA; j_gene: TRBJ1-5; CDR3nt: TGTGCCTGCACCCGGGAGGGGGGAAACAATCAGCCCCAGCATTTT; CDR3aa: CACTREGGNNQPQHF
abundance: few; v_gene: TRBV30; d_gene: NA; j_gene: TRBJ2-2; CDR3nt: TGTGCCTGGAGTGTCACCGCACTAGCCGGGGAGCTGTTTTTT; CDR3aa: CAWSVTALAGELFF
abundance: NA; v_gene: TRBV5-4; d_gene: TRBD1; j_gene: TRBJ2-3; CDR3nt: TGTGCCAGCAGCCCGCCGAGGGGACAGGGCGACACAGATACGCAGTATTTT; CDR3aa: CASSPPRGQGDTDTQYF
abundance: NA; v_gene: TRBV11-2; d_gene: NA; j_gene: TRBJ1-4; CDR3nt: TGTGCCAGCAGCTTACCGGAGGAAAAACTGTTTTTT; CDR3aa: CASSLPEEKLFF
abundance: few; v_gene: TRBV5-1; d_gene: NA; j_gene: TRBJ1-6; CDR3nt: TGCGCCAGCAGCTTGGGTGGGCAGGAGATCTATAATTCACCCCTCCACTTT; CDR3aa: CASSLGGQEIYNSPLHF
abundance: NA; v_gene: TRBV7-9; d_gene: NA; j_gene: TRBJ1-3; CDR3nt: TGTGCCAGCAGCTCCTACAGGGAATTAAACACCATATATTTT; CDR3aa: CASSSYRELNTIYF
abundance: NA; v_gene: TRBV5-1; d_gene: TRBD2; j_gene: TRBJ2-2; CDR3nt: TGCGCCAGCAGCTTGGGGCTAGCGGGAGCTAACACCGGGGAGCTGTTTTTT; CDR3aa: CASSLGLAGANTGELFF
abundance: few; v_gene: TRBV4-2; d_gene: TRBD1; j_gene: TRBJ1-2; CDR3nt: TGTGCCAGCAGCTTAGGGACAGCCGACGATGGCTACACCTTC; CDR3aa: CASSLGTADDGYTF
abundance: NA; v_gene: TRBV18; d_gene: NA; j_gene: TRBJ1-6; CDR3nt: TGTGCCAGCTCATCCCAGGGAGGACAGCCCAATTCACCCCTCCACTTT; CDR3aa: CASSSQGGQPNSPLHF
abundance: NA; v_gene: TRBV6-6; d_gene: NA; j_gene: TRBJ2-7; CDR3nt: TGTGCCAGCAGTTCGACAGGTCCCTACGAGCAGTACTTC; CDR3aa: CASSSTGPYEQYF
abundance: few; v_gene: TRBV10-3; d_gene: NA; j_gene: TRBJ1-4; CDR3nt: TGTGCCACGGGGGAGGCTAATGAAAAACTGTTTTTT; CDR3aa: CATGEANEKLFF
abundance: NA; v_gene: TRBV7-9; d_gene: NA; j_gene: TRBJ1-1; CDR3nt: TGTGCCAGCAGCTTAGAATGGGAGATCCGGAGTTTCTTT; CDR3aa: CASSLEWEIRSFF
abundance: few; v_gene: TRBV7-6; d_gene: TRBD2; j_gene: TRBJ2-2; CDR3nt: TGTGCCAGCAGCTTACCTAGCGGGGGGCGCGGGGAGCTGTTTTTT; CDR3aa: CASSLPSGGRGELFF
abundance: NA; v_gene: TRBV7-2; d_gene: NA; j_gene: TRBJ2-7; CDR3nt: TGTGCCAGCAGCGCACAGGTTTACTCCTACGAGCAGTACTTC; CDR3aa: CASSAQVYSYEQYF
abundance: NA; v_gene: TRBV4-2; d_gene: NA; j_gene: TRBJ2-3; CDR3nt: TGTGCCAGCAGCCTCCGGGGTACAGCGGAAGGTAGAGATACGCAGTATTTT; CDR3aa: CASSLRGTAEGRDTQYF
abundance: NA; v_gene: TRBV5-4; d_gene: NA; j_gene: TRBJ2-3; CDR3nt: TGTGCCAGCAGCCCCCGGACAGCGATGGATACGCAGTATTTT; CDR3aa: CASSPRTAMDTQYF
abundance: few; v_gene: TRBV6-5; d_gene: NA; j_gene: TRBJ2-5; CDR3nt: TGTGCCAGCAGTTACTCGCCCCCTTGGGGGACCCAGTACTTC; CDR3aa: CASSYSPPWGTQYF
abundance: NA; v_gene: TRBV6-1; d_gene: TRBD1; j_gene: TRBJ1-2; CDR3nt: TGTGCCAGCAAGGGCACAGGGGGTAGATATGGCTACACCTTC; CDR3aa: CASKGTGGRYGYTF
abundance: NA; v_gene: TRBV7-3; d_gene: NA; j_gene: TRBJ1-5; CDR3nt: TGTGCCAGCAGCTTACGGGGAGGTCAGCCCCAGCATTTT; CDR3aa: CASSLRGGQPQHF
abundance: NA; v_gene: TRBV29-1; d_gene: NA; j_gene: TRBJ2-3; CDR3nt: TGCAGCGTTGAAGATCCCGGACGAAGCCCAGATACGCAGTATTTT; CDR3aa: CSVEDPGRSPDTQYF
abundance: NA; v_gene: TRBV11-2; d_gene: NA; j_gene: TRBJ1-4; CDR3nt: TGTGCCAGCAGCGCCGCTGCCGACAGAAGAAATGAAAAACTGTTTTTT; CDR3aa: CASSAAADRRNEKLFF
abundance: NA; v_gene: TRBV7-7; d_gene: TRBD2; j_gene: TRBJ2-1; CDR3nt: TGTGCTAGCAGCGGGGCAGGTGGGCAGTTCTTC; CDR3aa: CASSGAGGQFF
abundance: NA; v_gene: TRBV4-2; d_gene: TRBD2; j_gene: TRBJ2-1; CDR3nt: TGTGCCAGCAGCCCCTGGACTAGCGGGCAGGGGGATGAGCAGTTCTTC; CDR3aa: CASSPWTSGQGDEQFF